This section outlines one T cell receptor (beta chain) sequence together with its context. Its antigen remains unknown. These data originate in a study of human T cells and chemical hapten exposure. Study context: An area of 2 cm by approximately 2 cm on upper inner arm skin received 2% DPC for sensitization.

Study-level points and caveats: Since the donors had alopecia, their immune response may not be the same as that of healthy people.

Time point in this sample: patch test 1, 2 weeks after DPC sensitization. The treatment is: therapeutic diphenylcyclopropenone sensitization with weekly scalp DPC. The CDR3 length is 16 residues. Trimming took 0 bases from V and 4 from J, leaving 16 bases between them. Germline-derived CDR1 and CDR2 are MNHEY and SVGAGI. Per the study methods: Counts of TCRs in each sample centred on a median of about 96,000 and extended from approximately 20,000 to 700,000. TCRdb independently ran MiXCR on the RACE reads; one entry per CDR3 protein. TCRdb's processing, not the study's, gives the V and J calls here. Of 100,000 to 150,000 distinct CDR3 sequences detected, about 13% appear once; the ten largest clones hold around 0.84%.

The source material was whole blood, sampled in connection with sensitization to the hapten diphenylcyclopropenone (DPC). The rearrangement links TRBV6-5 to TRBJ2-7; perhaps D is TRBD1 or TRBD2 (6 bases each). This TCR was recovered from a man in his late teens or twenties with alopecia areata. Some clones in this sample may be carry-over from other donors' samples. The DNA of the CDR3 is TGTGCCAGCAGTTACTCGGCAGGGGAGGACCAATACGAGCAGTACTTC. The encoded protein is CASSYSAGEDQYEQYF.